This is a list of T cell receptor beta chains from one sample in a study of human T cells and chemical hapten exposure. TCRdb processed the RACE reads anew with MiXCR; each CDR3 protein has one entry. The repertoire consists of roughly 250,000 distinct CDR3 sequences, with about 9% occurring once and the leading ten covering over 2%. Sequences were derived from whole blood, sampled in connection with sensitization to the hapten diphenylcyclopropenone (DPC). The source is a woman aged 35 to 49 with alopecia areata. Some clones in this sample may be carry-over from other donors' samples. The CDR3 runs from the conserved cysteine through the conserved F or W. Fields, in order: J gene, V gene, clone size, D gene, CDR3 DNA, CDR3 protein. The D gene is left open where the match is weak. Some rows mark clone size as missing; the rest say once, few, many or name a class of expanded clone.

>TRBJ1-2|TRBV29-1|few|NA
TGCAGCGTTGTTCCAGGAGGAGGTTATGGCTACACCTTC
CSVVPGGGYGYTF
>TRBJ1-2|TRBV12-3/TRBV12-4|few|NA
TGTGCCAGCAGTACAGGGATTGGTGGCTACACCTTC
CASSTGIGGYTF
>TRBJ2-3|TRBV4-3|NA|NA
TGCGCCAGCAGCCAAGGGGGTGGTTTGCCAGATACGCAGTATTTT
CASSQGGGLPDTQYF
>TRBJ2-3|TRBV5-1|few|NA
TGCGCCAGCAGCACACAGGGAGCAGCAGATACGCAGTATTTT
CASSTQGAADTQYF
>TRBJ2-1|TRBV6-2/TRBV6-3|few|NA
TGTGCCAGCAGTTATTTTTCGTCAGGGAAAAACAATGAGCAGTTCTTC
CASSYFSSGKNNEQFF
>TRBJ1-1|TRBV12-3/TRBV12-4|NA|NA
TGTGCCAGCAGTCCCGGACAGATGAACATGGGGAAAACTTTCTTT
CASSPGQMNMGKTFF
>TRBJ2-1|TRBV10-3|few|NA
TGTGCCATCAGTGAGTCACGGGGGGCGGTCAATGAGCAGTTCTTC
CAISESRGAVNEQFF
>TRBJ1-5|TRBV20-1|few|TRBD1
TGCAGGGCGAGTGACGGGACAGGGGGCAATCAGCCCCAGCATTTT
CRASDGTGGNQPQHF
>TRBJ2-6|TRBV18|few|NA
TGTGCCAGCTCACCTAGCGGTGGGGCCAACGTCCTGACTTTC
CASSPSGGANVLTF
>TRBJ1-2|TRBV29-1|few|NA
TGCAGCGTCGATACAGGGAGCGGCTACACCTTC
CSVDTGSGYTF
>TRBJ2-7|TRBV4-3|NA|TRBD1
TGCGCCAGCAGCCAAGGACGGCCTGGGACAGGTAACTACGAGCAGTACTTC
CASSQGRPGTGNYEQYF
>TRBJ2-3|TRBV7-2|few|NA
TGTGCCAGCAGCTTAGGGACGCACTTGGATACGCAGTATTTT
CASSLGTHLDTQYF
>TRBJ2-3|TRBV12-3/TRBV12-4|NA|NA
TGTGCCAGCAGCTCCCGGGACCCAGATACGCAGTATTTT
CASSSRDPDTQYF
>TRBJ2-1|TRBV4-1|NA|NA
TGCGCCAGCAGCCAAGATCGCCCTAGATGGGGCGATGAGAATGAGCAGTTCTTC
CASSQDRPRWGDENEQFF